This T cell receptor (beta chain) comes out of a study of shared clonotypes between healthy human individuals. Study conclusions and caveats: Exclusively blood specimens were collected; tissue repertoires likely differ.

This table comes from immunoSEQ multiplex PCR, and its TCRdb copy is limited to in-frame clones, with some not included. The sample contains 450,000 to 700,000 clones, nearly 97% of which appear only once. The naive CD8 population came from CD45RO-negative cells selected for CCR7, without terminally differentiated effector memory CD45RA+ cells. Notes on this clone: Antigen: not known.

The sequencing sample was made of naive CD8+ T cells sorted from blood. The sequence was collected from a woman in her 30s in good health.

This CDR3 is CASSPAAGLSNSPLHF. CDR3 sequence (DNA): TGTGCCAGCTCTCCCGCCGCGGGGTTGTCCAATTCACCCCTCCACTTT. This chain links TRBV9 with TRBJ1-6; D remains ambiguous. V lost 7 bases to trimming and J lost 7 bases, with 21 bases between them. The V gene's germline CDR1 is SGDLS and CDR2 YYNGEE. The CDR3 extends over 16 amino acids.